These 23 T cell receptor beta chains came from one sample sequenced in a study of technical replicates of blood from a handful of donors. Measured with immunoSEQ multiplex PCR; TCRdb has only the in-frame clones, and not every one. Among 12,000 or so clones listed, about 94% were seen once. Sequencing was done on a sample of PBMCs. The receptor source for this set is a human donor in good health.

V usage is TRBV7-3 and J usage is TRBJ1-2; TRBD1 aligns across 10 bases. CDR1 is SGHTA and CDR2 is FQGTGA in the germline V gene. The CDR3 has 15 residues. V trimming: 5 bases; J trimming: 7 bases; junction bases outside the gene matches: 10. The CDR3 reads CASSAGQGEGVGYTF. The DNA of the CDR3 is TGTGCCAGCAGCGCCGGACAGGGGGAGGGGGTTGGCTACACCTTC. Full variable domain (outside the CDR3, taken from reference TRBV7-3 and TRBJ1-2): GAGVSQTPSNKVTEKGKYVELRCDPISGHTALYWYRQSLGQGPEFLIYFQGTGAADDSGLPNDRFFAVRPEGSVSTLKIQRTERGDSAVYLCASSAGQGEGVGYTFGSGTRLTVV.

V gene TRBV6-1 combines with J gene TRBJ2-7; 7 positions agree with TRBD2. Germline values: CDR1 MNHNS, CDR2 SASEGT. The CDR3 runs to 16 residues. V shed 8 bases and J 3 bases; nucleotides not matched to a gene: 16. CDR3 bases: TGTGCCAGCCGTGGGGGGAGACTAGCCCTCAACTACGAGCAGTACTTC. Protein: CASRGGRLALNYEQYF.

V gene TRBV6-1 combines with J gene TRBJ2-7; 7 bases fit TRBD2. Germline V gene lookup returns CDR1 MNHNS and CDR2 SASEGT. The CDR3 has 14 residues. The V segment lost 1 base and the J segment 3 bases; nucleotides outside the gene matches: 3. CDR3 bases: TGTGCCAGCAGTGAAGAAACTAGCGTCTACGAGCAGTACTTC. It encodes CASSEETSVYEQYF.

The chain joins TRBV13 to TRBJ1-2, with unresolved D. V shed 6 bases and J shed 7 bases, with 21 bases lying between them. CDR3 length equals 15 residues. From germline, CDR1 is PRHDT and CDR2 FYEKMQ (reference sequence). The CDR3 region is CASRSEAAGGAGYTF. CDR3 nucleotide sequence: TGTGCCAGCAGATCGGAGGCAGCCGGAGGTGCTGGCTACACCTTC.

This clone was counted a few times. The V and J genes are TRBV27 and TRBJ1-2, with D perhaps TRBD1 (6 bases). CDR1 and CDR2 (germline): MNHEY, SMNVEV (reference sequence). The CDR3 loop spans 17 amino acids. V lost 2 bases and J lost 4, with 20 bases in between. As DNA, the CDR3 is TGTGCCAGCAGTTTAGGGACAAACAGCTTCCCCTTCTATGGCTACACCTTC. It is translated as CASSLGTNSFPFYGYTF.

The chain joins TRBV18 to TRBJ2-1; 12 bases map to TRBD2. V was clipped by 0 bases and J by 1 base; unmatched bases: 7. Germline CDR1 is KGHSH and CDR2 is LQKENI. This CDR3 comprises 19 residues. The DNA for the CDR3 is TGTGCCAGCTCACCACCGACAGGACTAGCGGGAACATCCTACAATGAGCAGTTCTTC. Its translation is CASSPPTGLAGTSYNEQFF. Full variable domain (outside the CDR3, taken from reference TRBV18 and TRBJ2-1): NAGVMQNPRHLVRRRGQEARLRCSPMKGHSHVYWYRQLPEEGLKFMVYLQKENIIDESGMPKERFSAEFPKEGPSILRIQQVVRGDSAAYFCASSPPTGLAGTSYNEQFFGPGTRLTVL.

This clone was observed once. The chain recombines TRBV27 with TRBJ2-1; no clear D. Germline V lookup: CDR1 MNHEY, CDR2 SMNVEV (reference sequence). The CDR3 runs to 12 residues. V lost 3 bases, J lost 9 bases, and 9 bases lay in between. The CDR3 loop is CASSFQRGEQFF. DNA for the CDR3: TGTGCCAGCAGTTTCCAGCGTGGTGAGCAGTTCTTC.

The rearrangement links TRBV7-9 to TRBJ2-7; 8 bases map to TRBD2. CDR1 and CDR2 (germline): SEHNR, FQNEAQ (reference sequence). The V and J ends lost 5 bases and 3 bases, in that order; junction bases with no gene match: 3. This CDR3 has 13 residues. CDR3 bases: TGTGCCAGCAGCCCGGGACTAGACTACGAGCAGTACTTC. Residues: CASSPGLDYEQYF.

This clone was seen just once. The chain combines TRBV29-1 with TRBJ2-7, with D perhaps TRBD1 (7 bases). CDR3 length: 14 amino acids. Per the germline V gene, CDR1 is SQVTM and CDR2 is ANQGSEA. Trimming took 6 bases from V and 0 from J, leaving 15 bases between them. Here the CDR3 reads CSVAGQLDSYEQYF. DNA of the CDR3: TGCAGCGTGGCGGGACAGCTCGACTCCTACGAGCAGTACTTC.

The chain recombines TRBV7-9 with TRBJ1-1; TRBD1 agrees at 7 bases. Germline assignment: CDR1 SEHNR and CDR2 FQNEAQ (reference sequence). CDR3 length equals 13 residues. The ends lost 3 bases at V and 5 bases at J; junction bases unmatched: 3. The CDR3 here is CASSFDRATEAFF. CDR3 DNA sequence: TGTGCCAGCAGCTTCGACAGGGCGACTGAAGCTTTCTTT.

The chain has TRBV5-4 and TRBJ2-2; D remains unclear. The ends were cut back, 4 bases at V and 5 bases at J, with 15 bases in the middle. Germline CDR1 SGHNT, CDR2 YYREEE (reference sequence). The CDR3 is made up of 15 amino acids. CDR3 amino acids: CASSPWPGETGELFF. CDR3 DNA: TGTGCCAGCAGCCCTTGGCCAGGCGAGACCGGGGAGCTGTTTTTT.

The V call is TRBV14, the J call TRBJ2-1, with 7 bases lining up with TRBD2. V shed 5 bases, J shed 6 bases, and the junction held 7 bases outside the gene matches. Germline-derived CDR1 and CDR2 are SGHDN and FVKESK. This CDR3 contains 14 residues. CDR3: CASSELAQSNEQFF. CDR3 in DNA: TGTGCCAGCAGCGAACTAGCGCAAAGCAATGAGCAGTTCTTC.

The chain recombines TRBV5-1 with TRBJ1-4; the D gene is possibly TRBD1 (5 bases). The V gene lost 7 bases and the J gene lost 0 bases, with 10 bases spanning the gap. The CDR3 consists of 14 residues. CDR1 and CDR2 (germline): SGHRS, YFSETQ. The DNA for the CDR3 is TGCGCCAGCGGGACTCGTGCAACTAATGAAAAACTGTTTTTT. This gives the protein CASGTRATNEKLFF. The full variable domain, its missing parts supplied by reference TRBV5-1 and TRBJ1-4, is KAGVTQTPRYLIKTRGQQVTLSCSPISGHRSVSWYQQTPGQGLQFLFEYFSETQRNKGNFPGRFSGRQFSNSRSEMNVSTLELGDSALYLCASGTRATNEKLFFGSGTQLSVL.

This sequence joins TRBV5-6 and TRBJ2-3; D is possibly TRBD2 (5 bases). CDR3 length equals 15 residues. The V gene lost 0 bases and the J gene lost 1 base, with 9 bases spanning the gap. Per germline, CDR1 SGHDT and CDR2 YYEEEE. As DNA, the CDR3 is TGTGCCAGCAGCTTGGCGGACTGGCGCACAGATACGCAGTATTTT. Protein product: CASSLADWRTDTQYF.

The chain carries TRBV9 and TRBJ1-5; D might be TRBD1 (6 bases). Trimming removed 4 bases at V and 4 bases at J, with 15 bases between. This CDR3 is built from 15 residues. Germline values: CDR1 SGDLS, CDR2 YYNGEE. CDR3 amino acids: CASSSAGTMNQPQHF. In nucleotides, the CDR3 is TGTGCCAGCAGCTCAGCCGGGACAATGAATCAGCCCCAGCATTTT.

The J gene is TRBJ1-2, the V gene TRBV10-3; D call uncertain. V was shortened by 0 bases and J by 0 bases, with 8 bases between the two germline ends. Germline CDR1 ENHRY, CDR2 SYGVKD. This CDR3 spans 15 amino acids. CDR3 in amino acids: CAISESNPANYGYTF. The CDR3 region has the DNA TGTGCCATCAGTGAGTCGAATCCGGCTAACTATGGCTACACCTTC.

The genes are TRBV5-1 and TRBJ2-7; 8 bases map to TRBD2. The CDR3 sequence is 18 residues long. V lost 4 bases and J lost 0; bases outside the gene matches: 15. The germline V gene encodes CDR1 SGHRS and CDR2 YFSETQ. The CDR3, as DNA: TGCGCCAGCAGCCAAAATCCCGCGAGCGGGAGATTCTCCTACGAGCAGTACTTC. Amino acids: CASSQNPASGRFSYEQYF.

Points on this clone: The sample holds other DNA sequences that translate to the same CDR3. The chain links TRBV2 to TRBJ1-4; 9 bases are a match to TRBD1. The CDR3 sequence is 15 residues long. Trimming at V came to 6 bases and at J to 0 bases, leaving 2 bases not matched to a gene. CDR1 and CDR2 (germline): SNHLY, FYNNEI. The CDR3 DNA is TGTGCCAGCAGAGGACAGGGGACAACTAATGAAAAACTGTTTTTT. It translates to CASRGQGTTNEKLFF.

The chain joins TRBV23-1 to TRBJ2-1; TRBD2 aligns across 7 bases. TRBV23-1 belongs to the ORF category, with a function that is uncertain. This CDR3 spans 18 amino acids. Trimming removed 2 bases from V and 2 bases from J; junction bases left unmatched: 12. CDR3 sequence reads: CASSQPTMTSLPYNEQFF. The CDR3 region has the DNA TGCGCCAGCAGTCAACCCACTATGACTAGCCTACCCTACAATGAGCAGTTCTTC.

This chain connects TRBV19 to TRBJ1-2; 8 nucleotides match TRBD1. Germline CDR1 LNHDA, CDR2 SQIVND (reference sequence). The trim removed 8 bases at V and 4 bases at J, leaving 6 bases unmatched. The CDR3 spans 13 residues. The CDR3 bases are TGTGCCAGTCGACCCGACAGGGGCTATGGCTACACCTTC. Its translation is CASRPDRGYGYTF.

As DNA, the CDR3 is TGTGCCAGCAGTTTCAGGATCGTTTGGGACACTAGCACAGATACGCAGTATTTT. This sequence encodes CASSFRIVWDTSTDTQYF. V usage is TRBV28 and J usage is TRBJ2-3, with D possibly being TRBD1 (6 bases). The CDR3 contains 18 residues. V gave up 3 bases and J gave up 0 bases, with 19 bases separating them. Germline assignment: CDR1 MDHEN and CDR2 SYDVKM.

This clone was observed a few times. The chain combines TRBV11-3 with TRBJ1-1; D is perhaps TRBD1 (6 bases). CDR3 length: 15 amino acids. The V end was cut by 2 bases, the J end by 1 base, with 11 bases between. Germline values: CDR1 SGHNT, CDR2 YENEEA. The CDR3 nucleotides are TGTGCCAGCAGCTTATCGGGACAAGGGAACACTGAAGCTTTCTTT. This sequence encodes CASSLSGQGNTEAFF.

This rearrangement joins TRBV29-1 to TRBJ1-2; 7 bases map to TRBD1. CDR3 size: 11 residues. V gave up 4 bases and J gave up 7 bases; unmatched junction bases: 3. From germline, CDR1 is SQVTM and CDR2 ANQGSEA. CDR3: CSVGAGGGYTF. DNA of the CDR3: TGCAGCGTTGGCGCAGGGGGTGGCTACACCTTC.